The 29 T cell receptor beta chains reported below all come from one sample, sequenced in a study of patients and donors after allogeneic stem cell transplantation. TCRdb re-derived calls from the RT-PCR reads in MiXCR, one entry per CDR3 protein. The sample has 65,000 to 80,000 distinct CDR3 sequences; roughly 29% are singletons. Sequencing was done on a sample of blood, either unsorted or a sorted T cell fraction (not recorded which). All receptors derive from a human donor who was either an allogeneic HSCT recipient or a stem cell or donor lymphocyte infusion donor (not recorded which). It is not recorded whose cells these are; they may come from a transplant donor.

The chain joins TRBV12-3 or TRBV12-4 to TRBJ1-6, with 7 positions matching TRBD1. V was clipped by 6 bases and J by 9 bases; unmatched bases: 8. The CDR3 extends over 14 amino acids. CDR3 amino acids: CASRSNRGGSPLHF. The CDR3 DNA sequence: TGTGCCAGCAGATCTAACAGGGGTGGTTCACCCCTCCACTTT.

CDR3 protein: CASRDSFRRGPQPQHF. The CDR3 region has the DNA TGTGCCAGCAGAGATTCTTTTAGGAGGGGGCCTCAGCCCCAGCATTTT. V is TRBV27 and J is TRBJ1-5, with 7 bases that match TRBD1. This CDR3 contains 16 residues. V was clipped by 6 bases and J by 6 bases; unmatched bases: 14. CDR1 and CDR2 from the germline V gene are MNHEY and SMNVEV (reference sequence).

The chain uses TRBV7-2 and TRBJ1-1; D remains ambiguous. Germline lookup yields CDR1 SGHTA and CDR2 FQGNSA. The length of the CDR3 is 15 residues. Deletions cut 0 bases from V and 4 bases from J, with 12 bases between. The CDR3 nucleotides are TGTGCCAGCAGCTTAGCCGCTATGCTGAGCACTGAAGCTTTCTTT. It specifies CASSLAAMLSTEAFF.

The rearrangement links TRBV3-1 to TRBJ2-1; D gene unclear. Germline CDR1 is LGHDT and CDR2 is YNNKEL (reference sequence). This CDR3 has 16 amino acids. Trimming removed 0 bases at V and 2 bases at J, with 11 bases between. The CDR3 loop is CASSQEASPPYNEQFF. As DNA, the CDR3 is TGTGCCAGCAGCCAAGAGGCTAGTCCCCCCTACAATGAGCAGTTCTTC.

This clonotype was counted at least ten times. The V gene is TRBV7-8, the J gene TRBJ2-1; no reliable D call. Trimming left V 1 base short and J 6 bases short, with 1 base between. Germline V gene sequence: CDR1 SGHVS, CDR2 FQNEAQ. The CDR3 loop spans 11 amino acids. The CDR3 nucleotides read TGTGCCAGCAGCTTAGGCAATGAGCAGTTCTTC. Residues: CASSLGNEQFF.

This chain joins TRBV20-1 and TRBJ2-1; D is ambiguous. This CDR3 spans 13 amino acids. Trimming stripped 6 bases from V and 0 bases from J, with 9 bases between. The germline V gene has CDR1 DFQATT and CDR2 SNEGSKA (reference sequence). The CDR3 coding sequence is TGCAGTGCAGACTCCCCCTCCTACAATGAGCAGTTCTTC. It encodes CSADSPSYNEQFF.

The CDR3 coding sequence is TGTGCCAGTAGTATCGACAGGTTTGGTAGGGAGACCCAGTACTTC. It specifies CASSIDRFGRETQYF. The genes are TRBV19 and TRBJ2-5; TRBD1 is a possible D gene (6 bases). Germline V gene lookup returns CDR1 LNHDA and CDR2 SQIVND (reference sequence). V lost 3 bases and J lost 5, with 16 bases in between. The length of the CDR3 is 15 residues.

CDR3 bases: TGTGCCTGGATAGGGGTCAATCAGCCCCAGCATTTT. It yields the protein CAWIGVNQPQHF. The chain couples TRBV30 to TRBJ1-5; maybe TRBD1 (5 bases). The CDR3 has 12 amino acids. The germline gives CDR1 GTSNPN, CDR2 SVGIG (reference sequence). V was shortened by 4 bases and J by 3 bases, with 7 bases between the two germline ends. The full variable domain, its missing parts supplied by reference TRBV30 and TRBJ1-5, is SQTIHQWPATLVQPVGSPLSLECTVEGTSNPNLYWYRQAAGRGLQLLFYSVGIGQISSEVPQNLSASRPQDRQFILSSKKLLLSDSGFYLCAWIGVNQPQHFGDGTRLSIL.

CDR3 sequence reads: CASSESGRGRYTEAFF. The CDR3 DNA reads as TGTGCCAGCAGTGAATCGGGTCGAGGAAGGTACACTGAAGCTTTCTTT. J is TRBJ1-1 and V is TRBV25-1; D gene ambiguous. The CDR3 spans 16 residues. The V gene's germline CDR1 is MGHDK and CDR2 SYGVNS. Trimming removed 1 base from V and 3 bases from J, with 15 bases in between.

The chain links TRBV4-1 to TRBJ2-2; the match to TRBD2 covers 7 bases. V shed 2 bases, J shed 0 bases, and the junction held 6 bases outside the gene matches. This CDR3 comprises 17 residues. The germline V gene encodes CDR1 MGHRA and CDR2 YSYEKL. CDR3 DNA sequence: TGCGCCAGCAGCCAACTAGCGGTAATATCGAACACCGGGGAGCTGTTTTTT. It codes for CASSQLAVISNTGELFF.

This clonotype was picked up a small number of times. V and J are TRBV28 and TRBJ2-7, with 8 bases aligning to TRBD1. Germline V gives CDR1 MDHEN, CDR2 SYDVKM. The CDR3 sequence is 16 residues long. V shed 5 bases, J shed 2 bases, and the junction held 11 bases outside the gene matches. CDR3 DNA sequence: TGTGCCAGCAGTGTTGACAGGGGTGGATCAACCTACGAGCAGTACTTC. Translated, it gives CASSVDRGGSTYEQYF. The entire variable domain, with the rest obtained from reference TRBV28 and TRBJ2-7, is as follows: DVKVTQSSRYLVKRTGEKVFLECVQDMDHENMFWYRQDPGLGLRLIYFSYDVKMKEKGDIPEGYSVSREKKERFSLILESASTNQTSMYLCASSVDRGGSTYEQYFGPGTRLTVT.

Many counts were recorded for this clonotype. This chain joins TRBV27 and TRBJ1-2; TRBD1 might be the D (5 bases). The CDR3 has 13 residues. The germline V and J ends were trimmed by 2 bases and 3 bases, with 7 bases remaining between them. The V gene's germline CDR1 is MNHEY and CDR2 SMNVEV (reference sequence). The CDR3 DNA is TGTGCCAGCAGTTTAGTAGGGGACTATGGCTACACCTTC. This codes for CASSLVGDYGYTF.

The chain is built from TRBV18 and TRBJ2-6; 7 bases fit TRBD2. The CDR3 is made up of 16 amino acids. The V segment lost 1 base and the J segment 3 bases; nucleotides outside the gene matches: 3. Germline lookup yields CDR1 KGHSH and CDR2 LQKENI. The CDR3 DNA sequence: TGTGCCAGCTCACCACAGGCGGGGGTTGGGGCCAACGTCCTGACTTTC. Its translation is CASSPQAGVGANVLTF.

A word on this clonotype: The junction and the germline gene differ at one end; a read error may be behind it. The gene calls are TRBV5-5 and TRBJ1-1; weak D call: TRBD1 (5 bases). Per germline, CDR1 SGHKS and CDR2 YYEKEE (reference sequence). CDR3 length: 13 amino acids. This CDR3 reads CASSLASATEAPF. The CDR3 DNA reads TGTGCCAGCAGCTTGGCCTCGGCGACAGAAGCCCCTTTT.

This clonotype turned up a few times. CDR3 sequence reads: CASSSFGTGELFF. The CDR3, as DNA: TGCGCCAGCAGCTCATTCGGGACCGGGGAGCTGTTTTTT. The rearrangement uses TRBV5-1 and TRBJ2-2; D is ambiguous. V was shortened by 3 bases and J by 5 bases, with 8 bases between the two germline ends. The CDR3 has 13 residues. Germline values: CDR1 SGHRS, CDR2 YFSETQ.

The chain joins TRBV5-1 to TRBJ1-1; D remains ambiguous. Trimming shortened V by 3 bases and J by 6 bases, and 12 bases separated the two germline ends. The CDR3 runs 13 residues. Germline assignment: CDR1 SGHRS and CDR2 YFSETQ. The CDR3 DNA is TGCGCCAGCAGCTCCTCTTTCGGGTCTGAAGCTTTCTTT. Amino acid sequence: CASSSSFGSEAFF.

The chain recombines TRBV9 with TRBJ1-2; the D gene is possibly TRBD1 (6 bases). In germline, CDR1 is SGDLS, CDR2 YYNGEE. The CDR3 is 17 amino acids. V lost 0 bases and J 2 bases, leaving 17 bases between the germline ends. The CDR3 here is CASSVAGQGRKNYGYTF. Here the CDR3 DNA reads TGTGCCAGCAGCGTAGCAGGGCAGGGGAGGAAAAACTATGGCTACACCTTC.

There are a few counts of this clonotype. The chain carries TRBV20-1 and TRBJ1-2, with TRBD1 as a possible D gene (6 bases). Germline CDR1 DFQATT, CDR2 SNEGSKA (reference sequence). The length of the CDR3 is 12 residues. Trimming removed 2 bases from V and 8 bases from J, with 12 bases in between. This chain's CDR3 is CSARSRGQGYTF. The DNA of the CDR3 is TGCAGTGCTAGAAGCAGGGGCCAAGGCTACACCTTC.

The chain combines TRBV10-3 with TRBJ2-1, with 8 bases fitting TRBD2. The CDR3 sequence is 15 residues long. Trimming cost V 6 bases and J 3 bases; bases outside gene matches: 7. Per germline, CDR1 ENHRY and CDR2 SYGVKD. DNA of the CDR3: TGTGCCATCAGAGAGCGGGAGTTCAGCTACAATGAGCAGTTCTTC. Encoded protein: CAIREREFSYNEQFF.

Here the CDR3 DNA reads TGCGCCAGCAGCTTGGAGATCAGCAATCAGCCCCAGCATTTT. Translation: CASSLEISNQPQHF. V and J are TRBV5-1 and TRBJ1-5; no definite D call. The germline V gene has CDR1 SGHRS and CDR2 YFSETQ. V was clipped by 0 bases and J by 1 base, with 5 bases between them. The CDR3 runs to 14 residues.

The genes are TRBV29-1 and TRBJ1-1; no definite D call. V lost 3 bases, J lost 11 bases, and 10 bases lay in between. This CDR3 contains 10 residues. Germline loops: CDR1 SQVTM, CDR2 ANQGSEA. Written as DNA, the CDR3 is TGCAGCGTTGAGAAAGGAGGGGCTTTCTTT. Protein sequence: CSVEKGGAFF.

The chain links TRBV9 to TRBJ2-3; TRBD2 matches at 8 bases. Germline V gene sequence: CDR1 SGDLS, CDR2 YYNGEE. The ends lost 4 bases at V and 0 bases at J; junction bases unmatched: 1. There are 14 residues in the CDR3. The DNA for the CDR3 is TGTGCCAGCAGCACTAGCGGTAGCACAGATACGCAGTATTTT. Translation gives CASSTSGSTDTQYF.

V and J are TRBV3-1 and TRBJ2-7; possible D gene TRBD2, 6 bases. The ends were cut back, 5 bases at V and 0 bases at J, with 26 bases in the middle. The CDR3 extends over 19 amino acids. The germline gives CDR1 LGHDT, CDR2 YNNKEL (reference sequence). CDR3 nucleotides: TGTGCCAGCAGCTCACGCTATAGGAACCGGGACTGGACCTCCTACGAGCAGTACTTC. Its translation: CASSSRYRNRDWTSYEQYF.

In this sample, this clonotype turned up a few times. This rearrangement joins TRBV12-5 to TRBJ2-5; 7 bases line up with TRBD2. The CDR3 has 15 amino acids. With V trimmed by 1 base and J by 4 bases, 6 bases remained unmatched. CDR1 and CDR2 (germline): LGHNT, FRNRAP. CDR3 DNA: TGTGCTAGTGGTTTGGCTCGACTAGCCCCAGAGACCCAGTACTTC. As protein: CASGLARLAPETQYF.

The chain combines TRBV7-3 with TRBJ2-2; 10 nucleotides align to TRBD2. V gave up 2 bases and J gave up 6 bases; unmatched junction bases: 6. The CDR3 sequence is 16 residues long. Germline CDR1 reads SGHTA; CDR2 reads FQGTGA. The CDR3 DNA reads as TGTGCCAGCAGCTTATCTCCTAGCGGGGGCGCCGGGGAGCTGTTTTTT. This translates into CASSLSPSGGAGELFF.

The V call is TRBV5-1, the J call TRBJ1-4, with D unresolved. CDR1 is SGHRS and CDR2 is YFSETQ in the germline V gene. Deletions cut 4 bases from V and 10 bases from J, with 14 bases between. The CDR3 contains 13 residues. As DNA, the CDR3 is TGCGCCAGCAGCCCTACCCCTACCGGAAAACTGTTTTTT. As protein: CASSPTPTGKLFF.

The V gene is TRBV7-9, the J gene TRBJ2-7, with 8 bases identical to TRBD2. CDR1 SEHNR and CDR2 FQNEAQ come from the germline V gene (reference sequence). The junction had 10 bases not matched to a gene; V was cut back by 7 bases and J by 2 bases. The CDR3 runs to 15 residues. The CDR3 region is CASTPGGGSPYEQYF. In nucleotides, the CDR3 is TGTGCCAGCACCCCTGGCGGGGGGAGTCCCTACGAGCAGTACTTC.

The sample holds a few counts of this clonotype. The CDR3 nucleotides read TGCGCCAGCAGCTTTTGGACCAAAACTGAAGCTTTCTTT. Its translation: CASSFWTKTEAFF. The V call is TRBV5-1, the J call TRBJ1-1; D unresolved. Per the germline V gene, CDR1 is SGHRS and CDR2 is YFSETQ. This CDR3 is built from 13 residues. V was clipped by 2 bases and J by 5 bases, with 10 bases between them.

The rearrangement links TRBV5-1 to TRBJ1-2, with TRBD1 matching over 7 bases. The junction had 9 bases not matched to a gene; V was cut back by 4 bases and J by 0 bases. This CDR3 has 16 amino acids. Germline V CDR1 and CDR2: SGHRS, YFSETQ. The CDR3 DNA follows: TGCGCCAGCAGCCCGTTGGGTGGACAGGCTAACTATGGCTACACCTTC. Protein: CASSPLGGQANYGYTF.